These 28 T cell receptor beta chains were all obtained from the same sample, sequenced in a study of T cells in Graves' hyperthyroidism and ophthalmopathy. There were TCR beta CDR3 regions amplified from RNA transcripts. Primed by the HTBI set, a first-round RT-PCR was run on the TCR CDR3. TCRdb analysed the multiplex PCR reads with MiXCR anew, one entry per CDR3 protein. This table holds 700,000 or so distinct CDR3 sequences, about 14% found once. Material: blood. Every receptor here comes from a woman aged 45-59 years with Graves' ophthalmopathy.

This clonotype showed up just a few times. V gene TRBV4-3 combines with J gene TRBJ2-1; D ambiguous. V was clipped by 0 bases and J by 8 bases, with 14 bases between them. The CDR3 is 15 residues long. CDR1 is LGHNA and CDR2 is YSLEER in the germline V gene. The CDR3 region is CASSQDIFGRDEQFF. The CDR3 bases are TGCGCCAGCAGCCAAGATATTTTCGGTAGAGATGAGCAGTTCTTC.

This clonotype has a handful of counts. The DNA of the CDR3 is TGTGCCAGCAGTTGGGCTCCTCTCTACGAGCAGTACTTC. Translated, it gives CASSWAPLYEQYF. The V and J genes are TRBV27 and TRBJ2-7; D gene unclear. CDR3 length equals 13 residues. Trimming took 4 bases from V and 3 from J, leaving 10 bases between them. Germline V CDR1 and CDR2: MNHEY, SMNVEV (reference sequence).

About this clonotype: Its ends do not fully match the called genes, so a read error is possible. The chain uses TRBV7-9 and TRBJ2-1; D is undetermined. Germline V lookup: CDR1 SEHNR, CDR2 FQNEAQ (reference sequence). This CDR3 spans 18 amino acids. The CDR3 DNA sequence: TGCGCCAGCAGCCAAGCCACTCCTCGGAGCGCGACCTACAATGAGCAGTTCTTC. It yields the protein CASSQATPRSATYNEQFF.

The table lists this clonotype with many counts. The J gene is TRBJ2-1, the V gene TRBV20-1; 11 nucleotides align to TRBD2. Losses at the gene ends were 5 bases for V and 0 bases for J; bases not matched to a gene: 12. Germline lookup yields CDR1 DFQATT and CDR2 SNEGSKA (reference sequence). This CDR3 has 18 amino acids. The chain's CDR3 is CSAPPIGTSGSSYNEQFF. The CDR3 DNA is TGCAGTGCTCCACCCATCGGTACTAGCGGGAGCTCCTACAATGAGCAGTTCTTC.

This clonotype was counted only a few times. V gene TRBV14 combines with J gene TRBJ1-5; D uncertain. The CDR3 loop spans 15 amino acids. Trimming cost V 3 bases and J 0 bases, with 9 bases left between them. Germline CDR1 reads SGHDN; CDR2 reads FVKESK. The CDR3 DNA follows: TGTGCCAGCAGCCAGGGATCAAATAGCAATCAGCCCCAGCATTTT. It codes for CASSQGSNSNQPQHF. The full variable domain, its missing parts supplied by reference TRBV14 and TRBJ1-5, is EAGVTQFPSHSVIEKGQTVTLRCDPISGHDNLYWYRRVMGKEIKFLLHFVKESKQDESGMPNNRFLAERTGGTYSTLKVQPAELEDSGVYFCASSQGSNSNQPQHFGDGTRLSIL.

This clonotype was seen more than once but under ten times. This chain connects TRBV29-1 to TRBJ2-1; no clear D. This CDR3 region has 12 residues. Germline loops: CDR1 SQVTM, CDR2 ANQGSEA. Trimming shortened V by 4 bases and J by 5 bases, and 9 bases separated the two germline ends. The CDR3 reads CSVVADNNEQFF. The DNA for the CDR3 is TGCAGCGTTGTCGCAGATAACAATGAGCAGTTCTTC.

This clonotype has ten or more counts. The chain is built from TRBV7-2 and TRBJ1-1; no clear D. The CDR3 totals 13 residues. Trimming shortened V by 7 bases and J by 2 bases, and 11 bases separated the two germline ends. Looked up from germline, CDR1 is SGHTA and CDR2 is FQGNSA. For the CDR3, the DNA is TGTGCCAGCACTTACCAGATTAACACTGAAGCTTTCTTT. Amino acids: CASTYQINTEAFF.

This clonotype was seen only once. CDR3: CASSLSVTLNEQFF. In nucleotides, the CDR3 is TGTGCCAGCAGTTTATCCGTGACTCTCAATGAGCAGTTCTTC. The V gene is TRBV28, the J gene TRBJ2-1, with no clear D. Between the trimmed V and J ends, which lost 1 base and 6 bases, there was a span of 10 bases. Germline V gives CDR1 MDHEN, CDR2 SYDVKM. The CDR3 contains 14 residues.

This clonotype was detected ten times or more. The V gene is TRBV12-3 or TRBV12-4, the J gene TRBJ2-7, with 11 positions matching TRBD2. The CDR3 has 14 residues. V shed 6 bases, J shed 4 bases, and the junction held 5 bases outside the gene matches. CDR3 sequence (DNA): TGTGCCAGCAGGAGTAGCGGGAGGGGGTACGAGCAGTACTTC. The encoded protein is CASRSSGRGYEQYF.

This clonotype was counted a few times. CDR3 nucleotide sequence: TGTGCCAGCAGTTACTCTGGGGTCCGATTCCAAGAGACCCAGTACTTC. This translates into CASSYSGVRFQETQYF. The chain recombines TRBV6-5 with TRBJ2-5; the D is unclear. The germline V and J ends were trimmed by 0 bases and 1 base, with 12 bases remaining between them. CDR1 and CDR2 (germline): MNHEY, SVGAGI. This CDR3 region has 16 residues.

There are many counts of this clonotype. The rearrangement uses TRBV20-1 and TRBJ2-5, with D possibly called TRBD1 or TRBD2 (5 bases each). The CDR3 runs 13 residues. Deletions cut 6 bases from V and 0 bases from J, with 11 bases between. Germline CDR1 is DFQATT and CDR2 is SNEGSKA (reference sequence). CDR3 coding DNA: TGCAGTGCCCCGGGACCTGACCAAGAGACCCAGTACTTC. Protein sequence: CSAPGPDQETQYF.

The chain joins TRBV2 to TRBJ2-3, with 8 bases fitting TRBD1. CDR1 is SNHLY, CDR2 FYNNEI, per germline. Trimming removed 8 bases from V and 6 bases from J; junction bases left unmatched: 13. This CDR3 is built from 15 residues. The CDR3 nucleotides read TGTGCCAGCTTAGACCGGGACAGGTTCAGGGATACGCAGTATTTT. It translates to CASLDRDRFRDTQYF.

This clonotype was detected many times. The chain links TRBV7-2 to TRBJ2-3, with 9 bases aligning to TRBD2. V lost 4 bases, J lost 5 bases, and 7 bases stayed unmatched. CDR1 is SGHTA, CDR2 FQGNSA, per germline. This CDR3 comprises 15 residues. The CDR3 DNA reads TGTGCCAGCAGCTCCCCGGGACTAGCCGTAGATACGCAGTATTTT. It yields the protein CASSSPGLAVDTQYF.

DNA for the CDR3: TGCAGTGCTTCGACCGGGACTAGCGGGATCCCTGAGCAGTTCTTC. It translates to CSASTGTSGIPEQFF. This chain joins TRBV20-1 and TRBJ2-1, with 13 bases aligning to TRBD2. CDR1 and CDR2 (germline): DFQATT, SNEGSKA (reference sequence). The CDR3 is 15 amino acids. Trimming cost V 5 bases and J 9 bases; bases outside gene matches: 10.

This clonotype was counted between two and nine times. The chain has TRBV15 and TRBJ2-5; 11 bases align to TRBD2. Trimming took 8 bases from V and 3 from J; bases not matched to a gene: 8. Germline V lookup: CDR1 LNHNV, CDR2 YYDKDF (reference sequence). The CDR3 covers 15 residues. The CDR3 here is CATSLGTSGKETQYF. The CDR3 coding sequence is TGTGCCACCTCTCTGGGGACTAGCGGCAAAGAGACCCAGTACTTC.

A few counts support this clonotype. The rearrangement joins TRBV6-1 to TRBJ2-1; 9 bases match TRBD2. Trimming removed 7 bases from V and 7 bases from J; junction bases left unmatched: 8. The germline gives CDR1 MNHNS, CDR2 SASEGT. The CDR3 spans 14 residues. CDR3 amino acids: CASKLAGGPNEQFF. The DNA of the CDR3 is TGTGCCAGCAAACTGGCGGGAGGGCCAAATGAGCAGTTCTTC.

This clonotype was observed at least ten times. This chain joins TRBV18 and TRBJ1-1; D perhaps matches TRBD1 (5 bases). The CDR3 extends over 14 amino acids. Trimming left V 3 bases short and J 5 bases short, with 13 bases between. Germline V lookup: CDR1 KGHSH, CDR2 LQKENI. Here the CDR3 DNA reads TGTGCCAGCTCACCCCAGGGAGGGAAGACTGAAGCTTTCTTT. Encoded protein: CASSPQGGKTEAFF.

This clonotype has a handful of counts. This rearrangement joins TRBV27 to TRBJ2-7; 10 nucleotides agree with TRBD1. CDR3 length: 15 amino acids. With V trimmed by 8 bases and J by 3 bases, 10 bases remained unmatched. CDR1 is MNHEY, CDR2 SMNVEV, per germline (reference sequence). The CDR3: CASERRDRGVYEQYF. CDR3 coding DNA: TGTGCCAGCGAGCGCCGGGACAGGGGAGTCTACGAGCAGTACTTC.

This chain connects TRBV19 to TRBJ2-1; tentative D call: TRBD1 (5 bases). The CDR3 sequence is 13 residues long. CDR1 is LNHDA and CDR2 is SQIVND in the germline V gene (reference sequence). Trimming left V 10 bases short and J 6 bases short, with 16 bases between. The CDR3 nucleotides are TGTGCCACAAGGGGTAGCCGAGTCAATGAGCAGTTCTTC. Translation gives CATRGSRVNEQFF.

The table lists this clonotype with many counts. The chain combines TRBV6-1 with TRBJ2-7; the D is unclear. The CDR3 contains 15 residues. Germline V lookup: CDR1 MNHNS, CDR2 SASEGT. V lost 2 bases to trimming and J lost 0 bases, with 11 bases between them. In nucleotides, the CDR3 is TGTGCCAGCAGTGAAAGCCCGGCAGTCTCCTACGAGCAGTACTTC. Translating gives CASSESPAVSYEQYF.

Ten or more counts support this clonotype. The CDR3 DNA is TGTGCCTGGAGTGGAACCGTCATCACCGGGGAGCTGTTTTTT. As protein: CAWSGTVITGELFF. The V call is TRBV30, the J call TRBJ2-2; D is ambiguous. Trimming took 1 base from V and 4 from J, leaving 10 bases between them. Germline V gene sequence: CDR1 GTSNPN, CDR2 SVGIG (reference sequence). The CDR3 runs to 14 residues.

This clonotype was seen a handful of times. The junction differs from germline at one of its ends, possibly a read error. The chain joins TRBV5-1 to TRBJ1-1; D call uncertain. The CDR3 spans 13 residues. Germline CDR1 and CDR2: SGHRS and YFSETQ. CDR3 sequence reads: CANSQEVNTEAFF. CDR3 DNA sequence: TGCGCCAACAGCCAAGAAGTGAACACTGAAGCTTTCTTT.

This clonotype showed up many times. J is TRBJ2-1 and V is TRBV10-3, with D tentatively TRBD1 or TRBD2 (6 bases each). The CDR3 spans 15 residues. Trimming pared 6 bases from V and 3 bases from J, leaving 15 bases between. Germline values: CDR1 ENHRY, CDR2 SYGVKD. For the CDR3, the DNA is TGTGCCATCAGGGACACCGGGGGCGACTACAATGAGCAGTTCTTC. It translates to CAIRDTGGDYNEQFF.

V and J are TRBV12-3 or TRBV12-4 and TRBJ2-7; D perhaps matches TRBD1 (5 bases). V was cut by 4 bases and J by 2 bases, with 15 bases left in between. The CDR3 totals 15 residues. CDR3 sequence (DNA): TGTGCCAGCAGTTCAACCGGACATGTAACCTACGAGCAGTACTTC. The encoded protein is CASSSTGHVTYEQYF.

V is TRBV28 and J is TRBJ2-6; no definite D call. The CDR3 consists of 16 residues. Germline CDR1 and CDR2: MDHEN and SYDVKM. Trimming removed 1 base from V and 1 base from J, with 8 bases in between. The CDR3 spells CASSLSGWSGANVLTF. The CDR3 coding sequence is TGTGCCAGCAGTTTATCAGGCTGGTCTGGGGCCAACGTCCTGACTTTC.

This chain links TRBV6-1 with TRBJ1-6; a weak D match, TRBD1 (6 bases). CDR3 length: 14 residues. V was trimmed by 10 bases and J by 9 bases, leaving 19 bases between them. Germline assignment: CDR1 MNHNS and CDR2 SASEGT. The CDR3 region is CATRGQFQGSPLHF. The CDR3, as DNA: TGTGCCACCCGAGGACAGTTTCAGGGTTCACCCCTCCACTTT.

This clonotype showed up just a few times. DNA for the CDR3: TGTGCCAGCAGGGACAGGGAAGTCATACACACCGGGGAGCTGTTTTTT. Protein product: CASRDREVIHTGELFF. The genes are TRBV6-1 and TRBJ2-2; 8 bases are shared with TRBD1. Germline V gives CDR1 MNHNS, CDR2 SASEGT. The length of the CDR3 is 16 residues. J lost 3 bases, V lost 6 bases, and 9 bases had no gene match.

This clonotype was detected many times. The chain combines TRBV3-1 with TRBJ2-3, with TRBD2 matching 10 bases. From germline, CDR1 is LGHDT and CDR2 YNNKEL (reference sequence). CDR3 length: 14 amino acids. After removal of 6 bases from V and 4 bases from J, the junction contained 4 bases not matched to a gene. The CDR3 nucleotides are TGTGCCAGCAGGCCTAGCGGGAGCTCAGATACGCAGTATTTT. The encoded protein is CASRPSGSSDTQYF.